The source of this T cell receptor beta chain is a study of blood T cell repertoires in COVID-19. Study as a whole: The United States, Italy and Spain were the sources of the acute and convalescent COVID-19 samples. Sample material is recorded as cDNA or gDNA derived from T cells, B-cell-depleted T cells, or PBMCs.

Enrolment of Seattle patients took place during active infection, and they were followed longitudinally. V gave up 3 bases and J gave up 6 bases; unmatched junction bases: 5. The CDR3 contains 15 residues. Germline V gene sequence: CDR1 MGHRA, CDR2 YSYEKL. Original processing methods: From reference gene primer amplification, estimates of nucleated cell counts were derived. Libraries were prepared by immunoSEQ multiplex PCR; TCRdb keeps only in-frame clonotypes and omits some of them. The DNA was the basis for D and trimming; V, J and clone size are from that table. The table has under 200,000 clones, under 95% seen once.

The sequenced sample was peripheral blood. The sequence derives from a man aged 18-30 years with COVID-19, enrolled during active disease. This rearrangement joins TRBV4-1 to TRBJ2-7, with 13 bases matching TRBD2. This CDR3 reads CASSHGLAGDFEQYF. The CDR3 DNA follows: TGCGCCAGCAGCCATGGACTAGCGGGAGATTTCGAGCAGTACTTC.